The clone carrying this TCR beta chain showed up many times. The data are from a study of T cells after yellow fever vaccination. MiXCR, run by TCRdb on the 5' RACE reads, gives a single entry per CDR3 protein. The table lists over 130,000 distinct CDR3 sequences, less than 9.5% of them singletons. V lost 6 bases to trimming and J lost 3 bases, with 9 bases between them. CDR3 length: 12 residues. This sample comprised CD4+ T cells sorted from PBMCs, obtained 5 days after the yellow fever booster vaccination. The chain employs TRBV12-3 or TRBV12-4 and TRBJ2-7; D gene unclear. This receptor was taken from a young man who received the YFV17D yellow fever vaccine. The CDR3 spells CASSPSDYEQYF. The DNA for the CDR3 is TGTGCCAGCAGCCCTTCTGACTACGAGCAGTACTTC.